These 8 T cell receptor beta chains share one sample of origin, sequenced in a study of shared clonotypes between healthy human individuals. Here immunoSEQ multiplex PCR was the method, and the copy in TCRdb shows in-frame clones only, minus some. The sample has a few hundred thousand clones, roughly 70% seen once. The specimen was memory CD4+ T cells sorted from blood. Described subset: CD45RA-negative fraction. The source is a man aged 25-40 years in good health.

For this clone: The sample has other DNA sequences that encode this CDR3 too. The gene calls are TRBV5-6 and TRBJ1-1; D unclear. The CDR3 extends over 14 amino acids. Germline CDR1 reads SGHDT; CDR2 reads YYEEEE. Trimming pared 0 bases from V and 3 bases from J, leaving 9 bases between. The CDR3 nucleotides read TGTGCCAGCAGCTTGGCCGGAAGGGACACTGAAGCTTTCTTT. Protein product: CASSLAGRDTEAFF.

This clone has just one count. The chain links TRBV14 to TRBJ1-2; TRBD1 agrees at 7 bases. The CDR3 covers 15 residues. V dropped 0 bases and J dropped 1; count of bases not matched to a gene: 2. CDR1 is SGHDN, CDR2 FVKESK, per germline. CDR3 sequence: CASSQDGDSNYGYTF. CDR3 sequence (DNA): TGTGCCAGCAGCCAAGATGGGGACAGTAACTATGGCTACACCTTC.

This chain uses TRBV7-9 with TRBJ2-4; 11 bases are shared with TRBD2. In germline, CDR1 is SEHNR, CDR2 FQNEAQ (reference sequence). J gave up 6 bases and V 1 base, and 14 bases lay outside the gene matches. This CDR3 region has 19 residues. CDR3 amino acids: CASSLGSLAGGGGRNIQYF. For the CDR3, the DNA is TGTGCCAGCAGCTTAGGGTCCCTAGCGGGAGGCGGAGGGAGAAACATTCAGTACTTC.

The DNA for the CDR3 is TGTGCCAGCAGCCTCGACGTCCTTGGCTACACCTTC. This codes for CASSLDVLGYTF. This chain connects TRBV7-9 to TRBJ1-2; no reliable D call. The V gene lost 5 bases and the J gene lost 7 bases, with 11 bases spanning the gap. The CDR3 runs to 12 residues. Per germline, CDR1 SEHNR and CDR2 FQNEAQ (reference sequence).

V and J are TRBV6-6 and TRBJ2-1; D is possibly TRBD1 or TRBD2 (5 bases each). The germline V gene has CDR1 MNHNY and CDR2 SVGAGI (reference sequence). Between the trimmed V and J ends, which lost 0 bases and 9 bases, there was a span of 15 bases. The CDR3 has 15 amino acids. CDR3 in amino acids: CASSYSGRGVGEQFF. CDR3 DNA sequence: TGTGCCAGCAGTTACTCGGGTCGAGGGGTAGGTGAGCAGTTCTTC.

This chain uses TRBV5-4 with TRBJ2-7; 8 nucleotides align to TRBD2. The CDR3 contains 15 residues. CDR1 and CDR2 from the germline V gene are SGHNT and YYREEE (reference sequence). With 0 bases clipped from V and 3 bases from J, the junction kept 5 bases outside the gene matches. For the CDR3, the DNA is TGTGCCAGCAGCTTGGGGGAGCGGGGGAACTACGAGCAGTACTTC. Protein product: CASSLGERGNYEQYF.

This clone has at least ten counts. The J gene is TRBJ1-2, the V gene TRBV5-6; D is ambiguous. CDR3 length: 16 residues. V was pared by 7 bases and J by 7 bases, with 26 bases between. Per the germline V gene, CDR1 is SGHDT and CDR2 is YYEEEE. The CDR3 sequence is CASDSPAGGRFGGYTF. The CDR3 DNA reads TGTGCCAGCGATTCCCCTGCAGGCGGAAGATTTGGTGGCTACACCTTC.

This clone was seen a handful of times. The V call is TRBV7-8, the J call TRBJ2-1; D not resolved. V was shortened by 0 bases and J by 7 bases, with 10 bases between the two germline ends. From germline, CDR1 is SGHVS and CDR2 FQNEAQ. The CDR3 totals 14 residues. The CDR3 region has the DNA TGTGCCAGCAGCTTAGCGCGTGTGGGAAATGAGCAGTTCTTC. This sequence encodes CASSLARVGNEQFF.